One and the same sample provided the 30 T cell receptor beta chains below, sequenced in a study of sequential checkpoint blockade in melanoma (dated by TCRdb to about 2019). The library was made by the immunoSEQ multiplex PCR assay. Drawn from immuneACCESS, this table holds only the in-frame rearrangements with V and J called that TCRdb kept. Clones are partly lost; checked studies trace under half to an unresolved V gene and leave the rest unexplained. This sample comprises under 6,500 clones, over 25% of them detected only once. The top ten clones comprise roughly 20% of the sample. Read against the paper, the sample's treatment or condition label means: randomized to nivolumab then ipilimumab (arm A) or the reverse (arm B). The specimen was tumor tissue (inferred from file names), collected from a patient given nivolumab and ipilimumab in sequence. Receptors were obtained from a human donor with melanoma.

In this sample, this clone turned up many times. The rearrangement links TRBV11-3 to TRBJ1-5; tentatively, D is TRBD1 (6 bases). The CDR3 extends over 15 amino acids. With 1 base removed from V and 6 bases from J, the gap between germline ends came to 13 bases. CDR1 and CDR2 from the germline V gene are SGHNT and YENEEA. The CDR3 reads CASSLGTGWVQPQHF. The CDR3 DNA reads as TGTGCCAGCAGCTTAGGAACAGGGTGGGTTCAGCCCCAGCATTTT. The entire variable domain, with the rest obtained from reference TRBV11-3 and TRBJ1-5, is as follows: EAGVVQSPRYKIIEKKQPVAFWCNPISGHNTLYWYLQNLGQGPELLIRYENEEAVDDSQLPKDRFSAERLKGVDSTLKIQPAELGDSAVYLCASSLGTGWVQPQHFGDGTRLSIL.

This clone was seen repeatedly, ten times or more. The V gene is TRBV11-3, the J gene TRBJ2-1; no clear D gene. V lost 5 bases and J lost 0, with 17 bases in between. The CDR3 covers 17 residues. Per germline, CDR1 SGHNT and CDR2 YENEEA. In DNA, the CDR3 is TGTGCCAGCAGCCGAGACATACTGAAGAGCTCCTACAATGAGCAGTTCTTC. Translation: CASSRDILKSSYNEQFF.

The sample holds many counts of this clone. This chain links TRBV6-8 with TRBJ1-6; 8 bases match TRBD1. Germline CDR1 reads MNHGY; CDR2 reads SAAAGT. V lost 5 bases, J lost 6 bases, and 9 bases stayed unmatched. The CDR3 runs 16 residues. Here the CDR3 DNA reads TGTGCCAGCAGTGGGGACAGGCGTCAAATTAATTCACCCCTCCACTTT. Its translation is CASSGDRRQINSPLHF.

By proportion, this clone is large. This chain links TRBV11-3 with TRBJ2-1; TRBD2 aligns across 7 bases. With V trimmed by 5 bases and J by 2 bases, 6 bases remained unmatched. The CDR3 is 15 residues long. Germline V lookup: CDR1 SGHNT, CDR2 YENEEA. CDR3 protein: CASSPGTTTYNEQFF. Written as DNA, the CDR3 is TGTGCCAGCAGCCCCGGGACTACCACCTACAATGAGCAGTTCTTC.

The chain combines TRBV6-8 with TRBJ1-5; the D gene is possibly TRBD1 (5 bases). There are 12 residues in the CDR3. V lost 6 bases, J lost 3 bases, and 6 bases lay in between. Looked up from germline, CDR1 is MNHGY and CDR2 is SAAAGT. The DNA of the CDR3 is TGTGCCAGCAGCAGGGACAATCAGCCCCAGCATTTT. It is translated as CASSRDNQPQHF.

The V call is TRBV15, the J call TRBJ2-1; the match to TRBD1 covers 7 bases. The germline V gene encodes CDR1 LNHNV and CDR2 YYDKDF (reference sequence). This CDR3 has 15 amino acids. V shed 0 bases, J shed 8 bases, and the junction held 7 bases outside the gene matches. CDR3 protein: CATSRDTGVRDEQFF. Written as DNA, the CDR3 is TGTGCCACCAGCAGAGATACAGGGGTCAGGGATGAGCAGTTCTTC.

The chain couples TRBV14 to TRBJ2-1; D might be TRBD1 or TRBD2, each matching 5 bases. Germline V lookup: CDR1 SGHDN, CDR2 FVKESK. Trimming shortened V by 0 bases and J by 9 bases, and 15 bases separated the two germline ends. The CDR3 runs to 15 residues. Here the CDR3 DNA reads TGTGCCAGCAGCCAAGACCCCCCCACTAGGGGTGAGCAGTTCTTC. Protein sequence: CASSQDPPTRGEQFF. The full variable domain, in which reference TRBV14 and TRBJ2-1 provide the parts outside the CDR3, is EAGVTQFPSHSVIEKGQTVTLRCDPISGHDNLYWYRRVMGKEIKFLLHFVKESKQDESGMPNNRFLAERTGGTYSTLKVQPAELEDSGVYFCASSQDPPTRGEQFFGPGTRLTVL.

The chain employs TRBV28 and TRBJ1-4; D unclear. The germline V gene encodes CDR1 MDHEN and CDR2 SYDVKM. The CDR3 sequence is 13 residues long. V was cut by 5 bases and J by 0 bases, with 4 bases left in between. In nucleotides, the CDR3 is TGTGCCAGCAGTCGGGCAACTAATGAAAAACTGTTTTTT. Its protein product is CASSRATNEKLFF.

The chain uses TRBV25-1 and TRBJ2-7, with D uncertain. This CDR3 is 13 amino acids long. Germline lookup yields CDR1 MGHDK and CDR2 SYGVNS. The ends were cut back, 6 bases at V and 0 bases at J, with 9 bases in the middle. DNA of the CDR3: TGTGCCAGCAGCCCGGTTACCTCCTACGAGCAGTACTTC. Its protein is CASSPVTSYEQYF.

This clone appeared many times. The chain recombines TRBV7-6 with TRBJ1-3, with unresolved D. With 6 bases removed from V and 0 bases from J, the gap between germline ends came to 9 bases. Germline V lookup: CDR1 SGHVS, CDR2 FNYEAQ. This CDR3 region has 14 residues. For the CDR3, the DNA is TGTGCCAGCAGGGTCGGAATCTCTGGAAACACCATATATTTT. Translated, it gives CASRVGISGNTIYF.

The chain has TRBV19 and TRBJ2-7, with D perhaps assigned TRBD1 or TRBD2 (5 bases each). V dropped 6 bases and J dropped 1 base, with 19 bases sitting between them. The CDR3 has 16 amino acids. Germline V gives CDR1 LNHDA, CDR2 SQIVND (reference sequence). The CDR3 nucleotides read TGTGCCAGTAGCCCCCTACCGGGACGAGGGTCCTACGAGCAGTACTTC. It codes for CASSPLPGRGSYEQYF.

This clone has just a few counts. This chain uses TRBV5-1 with TRBJ1-2; tentatively, D is TRBD1 (5 bases). Trimming took off 4 bases at V and 0 bases at J, with 16 bases between the two ends. This CDR3 has 16 amino acids. CDR1 and CDR2 (germline): SGHRS, YFSETQ. Here the CDR3 reads CASSTLPGRSNYGYTF. As DNA, the CDR3 is TGCGCCAGCAGCACACTCCCGGGACGCTCTAACTATGGCTACACCTTC.

V is TRBV11-3 and J is TRBJ2-7, with 14 nucleotides matching TRBD2. The CDR3 is made up of 15 amino acids. J was trimmed by 7 bases and V by 5 bases; bases with no gene match: 7. Germline assignment: CDR1 SGHNT and CDR2 YENEEA. The CDR3 coding sequence is TGTGCCAGCAGCCTGGGACTAGCGGGAGAAGCTGAGCAGTACTTC. This gives the protein CASSLGLAGEAEQYF.

The DNA for the CDR3 is TGTGCCATCACTCCCGGGACTAGCGGGGGACTAGATACGCAGTATTTT. The encoded protein is CAITPGTSGGLDTQYF. The chain has TRBV6-8 and TRBJ2-3; 14 nucleotides align to TRBD2. Germline CDR1 is MNHGY and CDR2 is SAAAGT. The length of the CDR3 is 16 residues. Trimming at V came to 10 bases and at J to 5 bases, leaving 11 bases not matched to a gene.

This clone showed up just a few times. The J gene is TRBJ1-4, the V gene TRBV19; 9 bases match TRBD1. J was trimmed by 7 bases and V by 6 bases; bases with no gene match: 6. The CDR3 is 14 amino acids. Looked up from germline, CDR1 is LNHDA and CDR2 is SQIVND (reference sequence). CDR3 in amino acids: CASRRDRGAEKLFF. The CDR3 bases are TGTGCCAGTAGAAGAGACAGGGGGGCTGAAAAACTGTTTTTT. Based on the CDR3 plus reference TRBV19 and TRBJ1-4, the full variable domain is DGGITQSPKYLFRKEGQNVTLSCEQNLNHDAMYWYRQDPGQGLRLIYYSQIVNDFQKGDIAEGYSVSREKKESFPLTVTSAQKNPTAFYLCASRRDRGAEKLFFGSGTQLSVL.

The chain combines TRBV6-8 with TRBJ2-1; 7 nucleotides line up with TRBD1. Germline V gives CDR1 MNHGY, CDR2 SAAAGT. V lost 6 bases, J lost 4 bases, and 3 bases stayed unmatched. The CDR3 is 13 amino acids. The CDR3 coding sequence is TGTGCCAGCAGGCCGGGACAGTACAATGAGCAGTTCTTC. Translating it yields CASRPGQYNEQFF.

This clone was found a few times. The V call is TRBV6-4, the J call TRBJ2-7, with a weak D call TRBD1 (6 bases). CDR3 length: 14 amino acids. V lost 6 bases and J lost 4, with 16 bases in between. Germline V CDR1 and CDR2: MRHNA, SNTAGT. The CDR3 here is CASSETGLGYEQYF. For the CDR3, the DNA is TGTGCCAGCAGCGAAACAGGGTTGGGGTACGAGCAGTACTTC.

The sample holds a few counts of this clone. This rearrangement joins TRBV7-6 to TRBJ1-4, with TRBD1 matching over 9 bases. The germline V gene has CDR1 SGHVS and CDR2 FNYEAQ. The length of the CDR3 is 15 residues. Trimming at V came to 5 bases and at J to 4 bases, leaving 5 bases not matched to a gene. CDR3 bases: TGTGCCAGCAGCGCAAACAGGGGGCTTAATGAAAAACTGTTTTTT. It codes for CASSANRGLNEKLFF.

This clone was counted a few times. The rearrangement joins TRBV28 to TRBJ2-5; 9 bases agree with TRBD2. Germline V lookup: CDR1 MDHEN, CDR2 SYDVKM. The CDR3 totals 15 residues. V lost 5 bases to trimming and J lost 4 bases; unmatched junction nucleotides: 8. The CDR3 here is CASSPAALAGETQYF. In nucleotides, the CDR3 is TGTGCCAGCAGTCCCGCGGCACTAGCGGGAGAGACCCAGTACTTC.

The genes are TRBV19 and TRBJ1-3, with TRBD1 matching over 7 bases. Trimming cost V 4 bases and J 4 bases; bases outside gene matches: 4. This CDR3 has 14 amino acids. CDR1 and CDR2 (germline): LNHDA, SQIVND (reference sequence). CDR3 bases: TGTGCCAGTAGTACCCGACAGGGCGGAAACACCATATATTTT. Translating it yields CASSTRQGGNTIYF.

V usage is TRBV18 and J usage is TRBJ1-1; no firm D call. The CDR3 sequence is 14 residues long. Germline CDR1 and CDR2: KGHSH and LQKENI. V lost 3 bases, J lost 1 base, and 9 bases lay in between. CDR3 in amino acids: CASSPYQENTEAFF. CDR3 nucleotides: TGTGCCAGCTCACCCTATCAAGAGAACACTGAAGCTTTCTTT.

This clone came up a few times. The chain carries TRBV6-7 and TRBJ1-1; D gene ambiguous. TRBV6-7 is classed as an ORF, of uncertain function. The length of the CDR3 is 11 residues. Trimming left V 6 bases short and J 1 base short, with 3 bases between. The CDR3 is CASRGNTEAFF. The CDR3 nucleotides read TGTGCCAGCAGGGGGAACACTGAAGCTTTCTTT.

This clone was detected a few times. V is TRBV28 and J is TRBJ1-3; TRBD1 agrees at 9 bases. CDR3 length: 14 residues. Germline assignment: CDR1 MDHEN and CDR2 SYDVKM. V was clipped by 5 bases and J by 4 bases; unmatched bases: 3. CDR3 amino acids: CASSTGGGGNTIYF. The CDR3 nucleotides are TGTGCCAGCAGTACAGGGGGCGGAGGAAACACCATATATTTT.

The chain combines TRBV6-8 with TRBJ2-3, with 14 bases matching TRBD2. The CDR3 loop spans 17 amino acids. The germline CDR1 and CDR2 sequences are MNHGY and SAAAGT. With 6 bases clipped from V and 6 bases from J, the junction kept 11 bases outside the gene matches. The CDR3 region is CASRHPTSGGAWDTQYF. The CDR3 nucleotides are TGTGCCAGCAGACATCCGACTAGCGGGGGGGCGTGGGATACGCAGTATTTT.

The chain has TRBV14 and TRBJ1-2, with D hard to call. The CDR3 covers 15 residues. CDR1 is SGHDN and CDR2 is FVKESK in the germline V gene. The V and J ends lost 0 bases and 4 bases respectively, with 12 bases between them. In DNA form, the CDR3 reads TGTGCCAGCAGCCAAGAAGGCATCTGGGGCTATGGCTACACCTTC. It encodes CASSQEGIWGYGYTF.

This clone was observed a few times. The chain joins TRBV28 to TRBJ1-1; unclear D gene. V lost 7 bases, J lost 3 bases, and 24 bases lay in between. This CDR3 is built from 17 residues. Germline values: CDR1 MDHEN, CDR2 SYDVKM. CDR3 loop: CASTTAGYGVKDTEAFF. CDR3 DNA sequence: TGTGCCAGCACCACCGCTGGGTATGGAGTAAAGGACACTGAAGCTTTCTTT.

The V gene is TRBV11-3, the J gene TRBJ2-7, with 15 bases identical to TRBD2. V lost 5 bases, J lost 7 bases, and 6 bases stayed unmatched. The germline gives CDR1 SGHNT, CDR2 YENEEA. CDR3 length: 15 amino acids. Here the CDR3 reads CASSPGLAGGHEQYF. For the CDR3, the DNA is TGTGCCAGCAGCCCTGGACTAGCGGGAGGGCATGAGCAGTACTTC. Complete variable domain (other parts from reference TRBV11-3 and TRBJ2-7): EAGVVQSPRYKIIEKKQPVAFWCNPISGHNTLYWYLQNLGQGPELLIRYENEEAVDDSQLPKDRFSAERLKGVDSTLKIQPAELGDSAVYLCASSPGLAGGHEQYFGPGTRLTVT.

The chain carries TRBV7-5 and TRBJ2-1; TRBD2 is the table's D call, not checked against the DNA. TRBV7-5 is marked as a pseudogene. The CDR3 loop spans 16 amino acids. This chain's CDR3 is CASSLVGGSTYNEQFF. CDR3 in DNA: TGTGCCAGCAGCTTAGTCGGCGGGAGTACTTACAATGAGCAGTTCTTC.

V usage is TRBV10-1 and J usage is TRBJ2-3; D is ambiguous. The CDR3 runs 16 residues. The V gene lost 0 bases and the J gene lost 4 bases, with 14 bases spanning the gap. CDR1 is WNHNN, CDR2 SYGVQD, per germline (reference sequence). The CDR3 here is CASSESIGIGSDTQYF. The CDR3 DNA is TGCGCCAGCAGTGAGTCTATTGGGATCGGGTCAGATACGCAGTATTTT.

This clone was recorded a few times. V gene TRBV9 combines with J gene TRBJ2-6, with a tentative D call TRBD1 (5 bases). V shed 9 bases and J shed 5 bases, with 18 bases lying between them. CDR3 length equals 15 residues. CDR1 is SGDLS, CDR2 YYNGEE, per germline. CDR3 in amino acids: CAIPRVSGRANVLTF. CDR3 sequence (DNA): TGTGCCATCCCCAGGGTATCTGGTAGGGCCAACGTCCTGACTTTC.